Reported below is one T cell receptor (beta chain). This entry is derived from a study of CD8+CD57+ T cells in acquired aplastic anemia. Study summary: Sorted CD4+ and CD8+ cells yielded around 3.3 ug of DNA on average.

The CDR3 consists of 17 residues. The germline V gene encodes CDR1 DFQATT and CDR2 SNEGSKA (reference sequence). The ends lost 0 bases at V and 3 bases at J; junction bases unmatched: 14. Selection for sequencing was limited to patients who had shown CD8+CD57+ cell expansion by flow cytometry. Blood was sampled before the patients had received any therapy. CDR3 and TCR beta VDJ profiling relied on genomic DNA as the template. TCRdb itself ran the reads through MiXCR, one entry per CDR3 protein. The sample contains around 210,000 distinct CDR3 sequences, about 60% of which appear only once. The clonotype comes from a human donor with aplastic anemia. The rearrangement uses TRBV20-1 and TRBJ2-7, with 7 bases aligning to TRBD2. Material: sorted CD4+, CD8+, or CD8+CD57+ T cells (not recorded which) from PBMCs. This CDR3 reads CSARDPAGLGGIYEQYF. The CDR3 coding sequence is TGCAGTGCTAGAGATCCGGCGGGCTTGGGGGGGATCTACGAGCAGTACTTC.